This T cell receptor beta chain appears in the sequencing data of a study of neurological immune-mediated disorders. Notes on the study in general: The most TCR clonal expansion was seen in HTLV-1-associated myelopathy, whereas the least was seen in multiple sclerosis, below the level in healthy controls.

Unmatched junction bases numbered 10, after V lost 4 bases and J lost 3 bases. The CDR3 totals 15 residues. CDR1 and CDR2 from the germline V gene are SGHRS and YFSETQ. The table lists this clonotype with many counts. Antigen: not known. MiXCR was run by TCRdb on the 5' RACE reads, yielding one entry per CDR3 protein. Counted here are about 120,000 distinct CDR3 sequences, roughly 3.2% occurring once; the ten biggest clones make up 1.3%. This chain connects TRBV5-1 to TRBJ2-7, with 7 bases matching TRBD1. The specimen was PBMCs. The clonotype was recovered from a woman aged 25 to 39 with multiple sclerosis. The CDR3 nucleotides read TGCGCCAGCAGCCCAGGGGGTGTGGTGGGCTACGAGCAGTACTTC. Translation gives CASSPGGVVGYEQYF.